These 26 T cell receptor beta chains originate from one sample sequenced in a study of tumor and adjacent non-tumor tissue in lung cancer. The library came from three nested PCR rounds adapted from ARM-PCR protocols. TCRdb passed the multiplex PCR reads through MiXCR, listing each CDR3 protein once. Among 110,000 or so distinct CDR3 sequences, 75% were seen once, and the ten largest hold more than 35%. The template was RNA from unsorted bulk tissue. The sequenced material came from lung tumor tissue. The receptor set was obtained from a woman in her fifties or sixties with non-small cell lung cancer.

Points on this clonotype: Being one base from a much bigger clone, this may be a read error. The CDR3 sequence: CASSLQSSGANVLTF. CDR3 bases: TGTGCCAGCAGTCTTCAGAGCTCTGGGGCCAACGTCCTGACTTTC. This chain connects TRBV6-1 to TRBJ2-6; D is ambiguous. V lost 5 bases and J lost 0, with 8 bases in between. The CDR3 contains 15 residues. In germline, CDR1 is MNHNS, CDR2 SASEGT.

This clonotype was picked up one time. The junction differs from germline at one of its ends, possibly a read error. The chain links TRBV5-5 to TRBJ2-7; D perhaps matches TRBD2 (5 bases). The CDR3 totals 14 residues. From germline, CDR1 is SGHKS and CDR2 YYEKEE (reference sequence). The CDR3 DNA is TGTGCCATCAGCTTGAGGCTAGCCTCCTACAAGCAGTACTTC. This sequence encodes CAISLRLASYKQYF.

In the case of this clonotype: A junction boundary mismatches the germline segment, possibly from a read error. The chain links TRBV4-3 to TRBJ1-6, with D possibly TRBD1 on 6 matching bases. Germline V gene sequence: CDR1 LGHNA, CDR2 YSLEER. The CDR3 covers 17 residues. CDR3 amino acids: CASSQDRGQNFNSPPHF. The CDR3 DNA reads TGCGCCAGCAGCCAAGATCGGGGACAAAATTTTAATTCACCCCCCCACTTT.

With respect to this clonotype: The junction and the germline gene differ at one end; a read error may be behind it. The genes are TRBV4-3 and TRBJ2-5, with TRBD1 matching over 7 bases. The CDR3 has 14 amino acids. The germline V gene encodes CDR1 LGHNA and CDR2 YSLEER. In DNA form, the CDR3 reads TGCGCCAGCAGCCAAGGGACAGGCCAAGTGACCCAGCACTTC. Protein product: CASSQGTGQVTQHF.

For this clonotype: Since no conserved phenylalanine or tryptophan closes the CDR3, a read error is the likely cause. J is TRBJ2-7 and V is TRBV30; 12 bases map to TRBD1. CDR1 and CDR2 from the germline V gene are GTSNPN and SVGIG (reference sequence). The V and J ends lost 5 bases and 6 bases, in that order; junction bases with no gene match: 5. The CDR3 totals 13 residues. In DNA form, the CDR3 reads TGTGCCTGGGAGAGGGACAGGGGGCTCGAGCAGTACTAC. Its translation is CAWERDRGLEQYY.

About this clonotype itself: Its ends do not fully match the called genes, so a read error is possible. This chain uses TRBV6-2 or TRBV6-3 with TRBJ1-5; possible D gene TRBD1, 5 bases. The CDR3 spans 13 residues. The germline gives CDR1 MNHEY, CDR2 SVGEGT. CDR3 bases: TGTGCCAGCAAGAGGGACGACAATCAGCCCCAACATTTT. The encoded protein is CASKRDDNQPQHF.

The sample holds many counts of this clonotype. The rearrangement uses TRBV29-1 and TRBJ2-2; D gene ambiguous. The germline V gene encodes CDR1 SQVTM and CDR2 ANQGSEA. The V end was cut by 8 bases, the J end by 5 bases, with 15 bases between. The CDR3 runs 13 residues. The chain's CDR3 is CSIGSMGTGELFF. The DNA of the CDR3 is TGCAGCATTGGCTCTATGGGGACCGGGGAGCTGTTTTTT.

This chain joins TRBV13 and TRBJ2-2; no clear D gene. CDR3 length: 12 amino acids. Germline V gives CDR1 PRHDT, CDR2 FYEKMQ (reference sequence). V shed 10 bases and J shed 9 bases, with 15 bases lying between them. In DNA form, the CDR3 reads TGTGCCATTGCTATTGGTGGCCGGGAGCTGTTTTTT. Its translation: CAIAIGGRELFF.

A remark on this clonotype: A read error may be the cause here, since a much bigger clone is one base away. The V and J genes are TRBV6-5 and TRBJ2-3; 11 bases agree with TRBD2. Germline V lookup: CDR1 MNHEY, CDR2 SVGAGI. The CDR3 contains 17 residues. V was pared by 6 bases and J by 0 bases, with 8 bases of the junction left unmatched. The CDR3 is CASSIAGGISSTDTQYF. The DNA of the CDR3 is TGTGCCAGCAGCATAGCGGGGGGGATATCTAGCACAGATACGCAGTATTTT.

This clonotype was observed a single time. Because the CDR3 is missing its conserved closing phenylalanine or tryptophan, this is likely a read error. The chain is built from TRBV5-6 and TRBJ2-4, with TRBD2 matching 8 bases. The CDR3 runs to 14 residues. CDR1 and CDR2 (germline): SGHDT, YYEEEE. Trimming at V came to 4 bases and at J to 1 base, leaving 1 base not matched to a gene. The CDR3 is CASSPGGAKNIQYL. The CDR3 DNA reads TGTGCCAGCAGCCCGGGGGGGGCCAAAAACATTCAGTACCTC.

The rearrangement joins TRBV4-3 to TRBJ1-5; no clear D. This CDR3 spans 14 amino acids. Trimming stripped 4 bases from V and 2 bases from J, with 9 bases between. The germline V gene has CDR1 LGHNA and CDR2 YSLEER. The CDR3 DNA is TGCGCCAGCAGCCTAGGTCGTGGCAATCAGCCCCAGCATTTT. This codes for CASSLGRGNQPQHF.

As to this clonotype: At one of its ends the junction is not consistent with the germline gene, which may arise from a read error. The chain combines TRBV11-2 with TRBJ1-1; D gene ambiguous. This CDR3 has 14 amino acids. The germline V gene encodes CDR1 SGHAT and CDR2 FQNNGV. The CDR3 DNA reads TGTGCCAGCAGCTTAAATACAGAGACCACTGATGCTTTCTTT. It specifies CASSLNTETTDAFF.

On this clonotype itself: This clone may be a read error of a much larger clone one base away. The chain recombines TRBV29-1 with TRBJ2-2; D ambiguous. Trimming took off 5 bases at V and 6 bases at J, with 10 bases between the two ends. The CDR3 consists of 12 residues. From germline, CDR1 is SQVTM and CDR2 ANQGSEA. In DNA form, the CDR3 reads TGCAGCGTTATCCGAGGCCCCGGGGAGCTGTTTTTT. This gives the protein CSVIRGPGELFF.

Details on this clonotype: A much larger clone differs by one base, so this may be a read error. The CDR3 bases are TGCAGTACCGCGGGCGGGAGGGCCTACGAGCAGTACTTC. This gives the protein CSTAGGRAYEQYF. The chain links TRBV20-1 to TRBJ2-7; the match to TRBD2 covers 9 bases. The V segment lost 8 bases and the J segment 2 bases; nucleotides outside the gene matches: 7. There are 13 residues in the CDR3. CDR1 and CDR2 from the germline V gene are DFQATT and SNEGSKA (reference sequence).

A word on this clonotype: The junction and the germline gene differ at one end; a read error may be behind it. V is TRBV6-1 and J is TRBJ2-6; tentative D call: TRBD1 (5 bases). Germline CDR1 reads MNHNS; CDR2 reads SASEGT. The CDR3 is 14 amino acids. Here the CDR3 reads CGSSPNSGANVLTF. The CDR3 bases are TGTGGCAGCAGCCCAAACTCTGGGGCCAACGTCCTCACTTTC.

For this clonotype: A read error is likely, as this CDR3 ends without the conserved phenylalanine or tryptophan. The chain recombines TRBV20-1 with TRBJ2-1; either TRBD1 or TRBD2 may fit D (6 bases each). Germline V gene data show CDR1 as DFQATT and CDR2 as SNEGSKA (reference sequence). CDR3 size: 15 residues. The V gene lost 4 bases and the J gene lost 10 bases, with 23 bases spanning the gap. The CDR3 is CSATRKITGTQEQFL. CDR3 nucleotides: TGCAGTGCTACCAGAAAAATAACAGGGACTCAGGAGCAGTTCTTA.

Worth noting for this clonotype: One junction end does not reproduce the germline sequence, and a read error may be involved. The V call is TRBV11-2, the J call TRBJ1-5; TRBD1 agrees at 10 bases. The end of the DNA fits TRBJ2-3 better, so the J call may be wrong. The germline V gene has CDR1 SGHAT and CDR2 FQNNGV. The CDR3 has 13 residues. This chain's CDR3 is CANSRDRGQTQYF. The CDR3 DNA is TGCGCCAACTCCCGGGACAGGGGTCAGACCCAGTATTTT.

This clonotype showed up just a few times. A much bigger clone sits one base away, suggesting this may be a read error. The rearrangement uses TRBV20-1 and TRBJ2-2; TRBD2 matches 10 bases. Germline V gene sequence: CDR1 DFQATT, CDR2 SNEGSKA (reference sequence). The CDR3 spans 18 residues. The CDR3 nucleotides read TGCAGTGCTAGAGCTGGACTAGCGGATCCAGGGGTTACCGGGGAGCCGTTTTTT. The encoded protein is CSARAGLADPGVTGEPFF.

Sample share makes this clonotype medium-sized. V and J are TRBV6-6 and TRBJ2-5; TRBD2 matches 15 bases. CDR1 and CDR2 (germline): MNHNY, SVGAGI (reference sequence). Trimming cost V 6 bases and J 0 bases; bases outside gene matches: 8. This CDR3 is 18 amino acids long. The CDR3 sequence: CASRGGTSGGRYQETQYF. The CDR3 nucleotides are TGTGCCAGCAGGGGTGGGACTAGCGGGGGGAGGTACCAAGAGACCCAGTACTTC.

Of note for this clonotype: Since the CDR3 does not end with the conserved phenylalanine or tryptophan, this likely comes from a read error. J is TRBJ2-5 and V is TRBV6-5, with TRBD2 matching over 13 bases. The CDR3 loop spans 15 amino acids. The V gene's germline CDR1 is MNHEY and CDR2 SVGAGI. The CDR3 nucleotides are TGTGTCAGCAGAGGACTAGCGGGGGTGTGGGGGACCCAGTACCTC. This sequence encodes CVSRGLAGVWGTQYL.

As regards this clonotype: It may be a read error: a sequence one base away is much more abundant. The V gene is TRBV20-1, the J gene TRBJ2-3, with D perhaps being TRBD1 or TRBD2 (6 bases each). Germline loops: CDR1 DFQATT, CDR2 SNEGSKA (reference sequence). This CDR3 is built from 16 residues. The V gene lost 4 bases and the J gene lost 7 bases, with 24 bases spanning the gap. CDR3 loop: CSATPPGDKGRNTQYF. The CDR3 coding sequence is TGCAGTGCTACCCCCCCGGGGGACAAGGGGCGTAATACGCAGTATTTT.

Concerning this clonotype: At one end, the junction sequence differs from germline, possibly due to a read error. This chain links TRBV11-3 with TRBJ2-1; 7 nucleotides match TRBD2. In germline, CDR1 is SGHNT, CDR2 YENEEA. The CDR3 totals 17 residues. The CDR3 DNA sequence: TGTGCCAGCAGCTTAGAGTTGACTAGCCGATGCCACAATGGGCAGTTCTTC. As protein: CASSLELTSRCHNGQFF.

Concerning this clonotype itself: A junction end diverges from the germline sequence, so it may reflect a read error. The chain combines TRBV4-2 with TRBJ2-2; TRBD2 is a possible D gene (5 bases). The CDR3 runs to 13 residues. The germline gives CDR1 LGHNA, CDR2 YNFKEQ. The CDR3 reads CVSSQPNTGEPFF. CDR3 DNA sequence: TGTGTCAGCAGCCAACCGAACACCGGGGAGCCGTTTTTT.

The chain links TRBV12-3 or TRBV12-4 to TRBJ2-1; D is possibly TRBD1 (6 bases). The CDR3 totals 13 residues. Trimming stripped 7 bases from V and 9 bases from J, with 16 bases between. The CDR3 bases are TGTGCCAGCACTTCAAACAGGGTTGGTGAGCAGTTCTTC. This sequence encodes CASTSNRVGEQFF.

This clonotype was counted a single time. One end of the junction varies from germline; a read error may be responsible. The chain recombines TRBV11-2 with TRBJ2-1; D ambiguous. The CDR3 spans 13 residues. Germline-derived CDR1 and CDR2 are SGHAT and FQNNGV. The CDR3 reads CSSSFSLNNEQFF. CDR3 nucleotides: TGTTCCAGCAGCTTTTCCTTGAACAATGAGCAGTTCTTC.

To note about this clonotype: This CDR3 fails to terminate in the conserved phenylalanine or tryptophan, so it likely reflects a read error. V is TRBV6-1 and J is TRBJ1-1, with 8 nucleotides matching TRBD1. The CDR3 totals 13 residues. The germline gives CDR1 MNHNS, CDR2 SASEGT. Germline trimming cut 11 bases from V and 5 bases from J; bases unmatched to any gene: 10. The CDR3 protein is CACQIDRGTEAFS. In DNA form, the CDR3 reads TGTGCCTGCCAAATCGACAGGGGAACTGAAGCTTTCTCT.